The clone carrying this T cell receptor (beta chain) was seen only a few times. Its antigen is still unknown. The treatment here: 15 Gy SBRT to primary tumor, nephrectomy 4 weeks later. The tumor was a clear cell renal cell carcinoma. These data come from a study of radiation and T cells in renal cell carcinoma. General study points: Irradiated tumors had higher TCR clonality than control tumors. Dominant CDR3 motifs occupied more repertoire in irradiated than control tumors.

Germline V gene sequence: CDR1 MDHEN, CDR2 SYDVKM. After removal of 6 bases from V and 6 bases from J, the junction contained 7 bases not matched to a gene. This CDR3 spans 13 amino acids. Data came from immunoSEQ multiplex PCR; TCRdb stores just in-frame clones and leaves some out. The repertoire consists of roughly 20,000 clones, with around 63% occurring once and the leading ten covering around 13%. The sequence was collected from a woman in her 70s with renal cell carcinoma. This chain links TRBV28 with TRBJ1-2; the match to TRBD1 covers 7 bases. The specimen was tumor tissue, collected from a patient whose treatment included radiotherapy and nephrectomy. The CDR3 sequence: CASRTGNPDGYTF. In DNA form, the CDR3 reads TGTGCCAGCAGGACAGGGAACCCCGATGGCTACACCTTC.